The T cell receptor (beta chain) under discussion was sequenced for a study of cytomegalovirus exposure and HLA in healthy donors. Study-wide results and caveats: Later analysis reportedly placed an Asian-associated ancestry cluster below the roughly 690-donor mean in N-insertions. Clonal expansion, a later analysis showed, was greater in HLA-associated TCR beta chains than in equally common others.

A note on this clone: What it binds is not known.

V was clipped by 5 bases and J by 2 bases; unmatched bases: 11. In germline, CDR1 is GTSNPN, CDR2 SVGIG (reference sequence). The CDR3 length is 15 residues. 13 Jbeta primers and 60 Vbeta primers were used for the PCR. Original processing methods: Approximately 86 million unique TCR beta chains, 9.5 million to 14 million shared, were counted in a later analysis. TCRdb's copy holds only in-frame clones and misses some; the assay was immunoSEQ multiplex PCR. V, J and clone size are those of that table, while D and trimming were read from the DNA. The sample contains 100,000 to 120,000 clones, roughly 13% of which appear only once.

The source is a middle-aged man in good health and CMV-seropositive. The chain links TRBV30 to TRBJ2-5; 7 bases are shared with TRBD2. The sequencing input was PBMCs. The CDR3 here is CAWGPGGIGQETQYF. As DNA, the CDR3 is TGTGCCTGGGGGCCCGGGGGGATAGGGCAAGAGACCCAGTACTTC. The full variable domain, rest sourced from reference TRBV30 and TRBJ2-5, is SQTIHQWPATLVQPVGSPLSLECTVEGTSNPNLYWYRQAAGRGLQLLFYSVGIGQISSEVPQNLSASRPQDRQFILSSKKLLLSDSGFYLCAWGPGGIGQETQYFGPGTRLLVL.